The 17 T cell receptor beta chains listed next were all sequenced from one sample in a study of T cell repertoires in cytomegalovirus infection. No antigen is known for these receptors. MiXCR was run by TCRdb on the reads, yielding one entry per CDR3 protein. Of around 900,000 distinct CDR3 sequences in the sample, about 33% are singletons; the top ten hold 13%. Sequenced material: cultured CD8+ T cells from PBMCs, taken from culture after CMV antigen stimulation. The receptors derive from a human donor in good health (CMV status not recorded). Some clones in this sample may be carry-over from other donors' samples.

This clonotype was counted at least ten times. The V call is TRBV7-9, the J call TRBJ1-1; D call uncertain. Germline V gene sequence: CDR1 SEHNR, CDR2 FQNEAQ (reference sequence). The V end was cut by 2 bases, the J end by 6 bases, with 10 bases between. CDR3 length: 13 residues. CDR3 protein: CASSLLGRPEAFF. The CDR3 DNA reads TGTGCCAGCAGCTTACTGGGAAGGCCTGAAGCTTTCTTT.

This clonotype was counted at least ten times. Here the CDR3 DNA reads TGTGCCAGCAGCTTAGGCCCTAGCGGGGGTTATGAGCAGTTCTTC. This translates into CASSLGPSGGYEQFF. This sequence joins TRBV7-6 and TRBJ2-1; 10 bases line up with TRBD2. The trim removed 1 base at V and 8 bases at J, leaving 5 bases unmatched. The CDR3 has 15 residues. Germline CDR1 reads SGHVS; CDR2 reads FNYEAQ.

This clonotype has more than one count but fewer than ten. V is TRBV7-9 and J is TRBJ1-2; D not certain. V was cut by 4 bases and J by 3 bases, with 9 bases left in between. The germline V gene has CDR1 SEHNR and CDR2 FQNEAQ (reference sequence). This CDR3 is built from 13 residues. CDR3 amino acids: CASSSTAYYGYTF. CDR3 bases: TGTGCCAGCAGCTCTACTGCCTACTATGGCTACACCTTC.

The chain combines TRBV4-1 with TRBJ1-4; D gene uncertain. The CDR3 covers 12 residues. The V end was cut by 0 bases, the J end by 7 bases, with 3 bases between. Germline V lookup: CDR1 MGHRA, CDR2 YSYEKL. For the CDR3, the DNA is TGCGCCAGCAGCCAAGATGCTGAAAAACTGTTTTTT. It encodes CASSQDAEKLFF.

The genes are TRBV9 and TRBJ2-1; D not certain. Trimming shortened V by 0 bases and J by 8 bases, and 6 bases separated the two germline ends. CDR1 and CDR2 (germline): SGDLS, YYNGEE. The CDR3 sequence is 12 residues long. The CDR3 DNA reads TGTGCCAGCAGCGTAGTTGACGATGAGCAGTTCTTC. Amino acid sequence: CASSVVDDEQFF.

CDR3 coding DNA: TGTGCCACCAGTGAAATGGCGTTGGAGACCCAGTACTTC. This gives the protein CATSEMALETQYF. The rearrangement links TRBV24-1 to TRBJ2-5; no clear D gene. The CDR3 spans 13 residues. Deletions cut 4 bases from V and 5 bases from J, with 10 bases between. Per the germline V gene, CDR1 is KGHDR and CDR2 is SFDVKD.

V usage is TRBV28 and J usage is TRBJ1-2; TRBD1 agrees at 8 bases. The CDR3 consists of 14 residues. After removal of 5 bases from V and 5 bases from J, the junction contained 7 bases not matched to a gene. The germline gives CDR1 MDHEN, CDR2 SYDVKM. The DNA for the CDR3 is TGTGCCAGCAGTGGGCAGGGGGCGTGGTATGGCTACACCTTC. Encoded protein: CASSGQGAWYGYTF.

The chain couples TRBV6-5 to TRBJ2-3; TRBD1 agrees at 8 bases. Germline lookup yields CDR1 MNHEY and CDR2 SVGAGI. The CDR3 contains 16 residues. J gave up 2 bases and V 7 bases, and 11 bases lay outside the gene matches. DNA for the CDR3: TGTGCCAGCACCCTTACCCCGGGACAGGCCACAGATACGCAGTATTTT. Its translation: CASTLTPGQATDTQYF.

This chain links TRBV20-1 with TRBJ2-7, with TRBD2 matching 11 bases. The germline V gene has CDR1 DFQATT and CDR2 SNEGSKA (reference sequence). The V and J ends lost 0 bases and 0 bases, in that order; junction bases with no gene match: 10. The CDR3 consists of 18 residues. The CDR3 loop reads CSARDPSGGSMSSYEQYF. In DNA, the CDR3 is TGCAGTGCTAGAGACCCTAGCGGGGGGTCGATGAGCTCCTACGAGCAGTACTTC.

This clonotype was seen once. The V call is TRBV6-2 or TRBV6-3, the J call TRBJ2-7, with 8 bases matching TRBD2. The CDR3 runs to 15 residues. Germline V gives CDR1 MNHEY, CDR2 SVGEGT. The V gene end was trimmed by 4 bases and the J gene end by 6 bases; junction bases not matched to a gene: 11. DNA for the CDR3: TGTGCCAGCAGTTGGGCCCCCCAGCGGGGGTTCGAGCAGTACGTC. As protein: CASSWAPQRGFEQYV.

The CDR3 DNA reads as TGTGCCAGCAGTTTAGAAGGGACAGGTCGACGGGCTGAAGCTTTCTTT. Translated: CASSLEGTGRRAEAFF. This chain joins TRBV27 and TRBJ1-1, with 8 bases matching TRBD1. The CDR3 is made up of 16 amino acids. The ends lost 2 bases at V and 6 bases at J; junction bases unmatched: 11. The germline CDR1 and CDR2 sequences are MNHEY and SMNVEV (reference sequence).

CDR3: CASRVQNKLFF. The CDR3 bases are TGTGCCAGCAGGGTCCAGAATAAACTGTTTTTT. The chain is built from TRBV6-8 and TRBJ1-4; unclear D gene. V shed 6 bases and J shed 11 bases, with 10 bases lying between them. Germline V CDR1 and CDR2: MNHGY, SAAAGT. The CDR3 sequence is 11 residues long.

The gene calls are TRBV7-9 and TRBJ2-2; 8 bases agree with TRBD1. The V and J ends lost 4 bases and 6 bases, in that order; junction bases with no gene match: 7. Germline V lookup: CDR1 SEHNR, CDR2 FQNEAQ (reference sequence). There are 15 residues in the CDR3. CDR3 nucleotide sequence: TGTGCCAGCAGCTACCCCAGGGGGCTGGCCGGGGAGCTGTTTTTT. This encodes CASSYPRGLAGELFF.

Details on this clonotype: A much bigger clone sits one base away, suggesting this may be a read error. The chain couples TRBV7-2 to TRBJ1-2; D ambiguous. Looked up from germline, CDR1 is SGHTA and CDR2 is FQGNSA. Trimming shortened V by 4 bases and J by 7 bases, and 16 bases separated the two germline ends. The CDR3 sequence is 14 residues long. CDR3 sequence (DNA): TGTGCCAGCAGCTCGGGCCTTGCGGGATTTGGCTACACCTTC. It translates to CASSSGLAGFGYTF.

Ten or more counts support this clonotype. The V call is TRBV11-1, the J call TRBJ2-1, with D unclear. Per germline, CDR1 SGHAT and CDR2 FQDESV (reference sequence). Trimming took off 0 bases at V and 15 bases at J, with 12 bases between the two ends. The CDR3 has 12 residues. The CDR3, as DNA: TGTGCCAGCAGCTTAGCGTTAACTACGCGGTTCTTC. It yields the protein CASSLALTTRFF.

The V gene is TRBV7-9, the J gene TRBJ2-5; D possibly corresponds to TRBD1 (5 bases). This CDR3 contains 17 residues. Germline loops: CDR1 SEHNR, CDR2 FQNEAQ (reference sequence). Trimming shortened V by 4 bases and J by 3 bases, and 21 bases separated the two germline ends. CDR3 region: CASSSGGRGWEKETQYF. Here the CDR3 DNA reads TGTGCCAGCAGCTCAGGCGGAAGGGGTTGGGAAAAAGAGACCCAGTACTTC.

To note about this clonotype: This may arise from a read error, as a much more abundant clone is one base away. The chain employs TRBV7-6 and TRBJ2-2; TRBD1 aligns across 8 bases. CDR1 and CDR2 (germline): SGHVS, FNYEAQ. This CDR3 is built from 13 residues. The CDR3, as DNA: TGTGTCAGCAGCCAGGGGGCGAACGGGGAGCTGTTTTTT. Encoded protein: CVSSQGANGELFF.